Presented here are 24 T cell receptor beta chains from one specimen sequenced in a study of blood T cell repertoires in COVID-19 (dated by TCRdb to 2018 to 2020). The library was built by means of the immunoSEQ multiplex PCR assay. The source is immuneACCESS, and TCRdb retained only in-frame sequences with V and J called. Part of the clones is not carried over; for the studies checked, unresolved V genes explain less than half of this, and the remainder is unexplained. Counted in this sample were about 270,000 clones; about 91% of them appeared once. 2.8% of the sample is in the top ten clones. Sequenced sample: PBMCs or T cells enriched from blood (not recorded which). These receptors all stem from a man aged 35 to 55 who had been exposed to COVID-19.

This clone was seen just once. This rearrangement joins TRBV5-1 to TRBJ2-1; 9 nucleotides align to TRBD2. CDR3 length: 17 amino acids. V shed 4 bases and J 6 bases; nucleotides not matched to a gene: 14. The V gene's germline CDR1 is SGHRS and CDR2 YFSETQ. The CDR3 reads CASSPGGAGGHSNEQFF. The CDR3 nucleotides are TGCGCCAGCAGCCCGGGCGGCGCGGGAGGGCACTCCAATGAGCAGTTCTTC.

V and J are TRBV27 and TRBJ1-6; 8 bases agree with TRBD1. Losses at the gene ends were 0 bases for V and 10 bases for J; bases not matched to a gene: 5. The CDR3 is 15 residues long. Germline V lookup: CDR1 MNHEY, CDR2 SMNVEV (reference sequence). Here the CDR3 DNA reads TGTGCCAGCAGTTTATCGGGCAGGGGGCTCTCACCCCTCCACTTT. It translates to CASSLSGRGLSPLHF.

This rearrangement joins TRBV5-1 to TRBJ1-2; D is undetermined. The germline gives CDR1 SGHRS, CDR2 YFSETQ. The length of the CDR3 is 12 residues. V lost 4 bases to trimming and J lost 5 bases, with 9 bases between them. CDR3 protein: CASSPASYGYTF. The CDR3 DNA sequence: TGCGCCAGCAGCCCCGCGAGTTATGGCTACACCTTC.

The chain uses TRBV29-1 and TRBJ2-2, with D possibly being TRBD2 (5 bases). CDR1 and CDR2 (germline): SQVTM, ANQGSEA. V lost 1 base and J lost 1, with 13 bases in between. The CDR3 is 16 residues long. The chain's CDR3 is CSVEGYKDLNTGELFF. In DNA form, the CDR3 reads TGCAGCGTTGAAGGCTATAAGGACTTGAACACCGGGGAGCTGTTTTTT.

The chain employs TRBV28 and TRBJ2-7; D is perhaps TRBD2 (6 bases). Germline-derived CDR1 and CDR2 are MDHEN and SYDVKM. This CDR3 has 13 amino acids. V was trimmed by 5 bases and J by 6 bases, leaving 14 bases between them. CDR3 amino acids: CASSPTGSREQYF. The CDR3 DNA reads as TGTGCCAGCAGTCCGACCGGGAGCCGCGAGCAGTACTTC.

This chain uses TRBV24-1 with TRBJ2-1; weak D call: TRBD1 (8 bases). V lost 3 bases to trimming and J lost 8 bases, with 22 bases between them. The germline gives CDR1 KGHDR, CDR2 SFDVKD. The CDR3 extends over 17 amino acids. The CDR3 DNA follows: TGTGCCACCAGTGATCCTGTACGTCGGACAGGGAGGGATGAGCAGTTCTTC. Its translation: CATSDPVRRTGRDEQFF.

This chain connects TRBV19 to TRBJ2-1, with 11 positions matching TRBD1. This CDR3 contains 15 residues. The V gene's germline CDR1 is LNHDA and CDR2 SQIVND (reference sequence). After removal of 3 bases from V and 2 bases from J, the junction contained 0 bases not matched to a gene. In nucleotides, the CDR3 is TGTGCCAGTAGTATGGGACAGGGGGCCTACAATGAGCAGTTCTTC. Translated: CASSMGQGAYNEQFF. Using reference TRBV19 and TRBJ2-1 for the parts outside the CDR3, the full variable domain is DGGITQSPKYLFRKEGQNVTLSCEQNLNHDAMYWYRQDPGQGLRLIYYSQIVNDFQKGDIAEGYSVSREKKESFPLTVTSAQKNPTAFYLCASSMGQGAYNEQFFGPGTRLTVL.

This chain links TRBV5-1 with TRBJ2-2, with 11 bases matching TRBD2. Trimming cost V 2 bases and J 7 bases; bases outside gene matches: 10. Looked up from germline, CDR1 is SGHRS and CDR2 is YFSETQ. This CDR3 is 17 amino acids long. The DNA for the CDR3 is TGCGCCAGCAGCTTTGCCACTAGCGGGAGATATGTCGGGGAGCTGTTTTTT. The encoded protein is CASSFATSGRYVGELFF.

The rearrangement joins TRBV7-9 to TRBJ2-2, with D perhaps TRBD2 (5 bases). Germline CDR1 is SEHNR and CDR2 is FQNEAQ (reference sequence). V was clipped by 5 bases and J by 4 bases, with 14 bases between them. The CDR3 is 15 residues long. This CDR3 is CASSVDGRGTGELFF. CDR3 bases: TGTGCCAGCAGCGTGGACGGTCGGGGCACCGGGGAGCTGTTTTTT.

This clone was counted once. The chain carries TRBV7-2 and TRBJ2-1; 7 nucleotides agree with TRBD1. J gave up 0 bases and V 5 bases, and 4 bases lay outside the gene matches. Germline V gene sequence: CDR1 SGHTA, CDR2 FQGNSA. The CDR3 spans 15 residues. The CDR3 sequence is CASSEGQPSYNEQFF. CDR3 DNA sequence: TGTGCCAGCAGCGAGGGACAGCCCTCCTACAATGAGCAGTTCTTC.

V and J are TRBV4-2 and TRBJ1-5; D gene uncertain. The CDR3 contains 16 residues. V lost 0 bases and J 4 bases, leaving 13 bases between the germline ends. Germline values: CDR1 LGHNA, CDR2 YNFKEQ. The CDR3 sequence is CASSQEGGRANQPQHF. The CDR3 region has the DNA TGTGCCAGCAGCCAAGAAGGTGGGAGGGCTAATCAGCCCCAGCATTTT.

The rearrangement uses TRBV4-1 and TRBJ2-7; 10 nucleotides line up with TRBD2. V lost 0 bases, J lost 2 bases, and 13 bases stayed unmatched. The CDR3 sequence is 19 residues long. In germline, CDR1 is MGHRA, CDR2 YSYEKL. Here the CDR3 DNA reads TGCGCCAGCAGCCAAGATCTAATGTCCCCTAGCGGGAGTCCCTACGAGCAGTACTTC. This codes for CASSQDLMSPSGSPYEQYF.

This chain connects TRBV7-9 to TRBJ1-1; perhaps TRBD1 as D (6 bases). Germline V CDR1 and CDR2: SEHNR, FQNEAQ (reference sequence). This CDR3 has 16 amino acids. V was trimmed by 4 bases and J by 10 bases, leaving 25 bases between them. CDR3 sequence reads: CASSYHQQGTPSGAFF. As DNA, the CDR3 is TGTGCCAGCAGCTACCACCAACAGGGTACCCCAAGTGGAGCTTTCTTT. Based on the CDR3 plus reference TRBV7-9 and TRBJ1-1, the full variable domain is DTGVSQNPRHKITKRGQNVTFRCDPISEHNRLYWYRQTLGQGPEFLTYFQNEAQLEKSRLLSDRFSAERPKGSFSTLEIQRTEQGDSAMYLCASSYHQQGTPSGAFFGQGTRLTVV.

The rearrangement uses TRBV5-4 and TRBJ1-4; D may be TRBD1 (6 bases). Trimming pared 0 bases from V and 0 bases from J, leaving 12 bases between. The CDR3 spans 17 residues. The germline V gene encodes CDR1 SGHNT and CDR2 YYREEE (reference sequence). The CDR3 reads CASSLGPNRATNEKLFF. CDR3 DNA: TGTGCCAGCAGCTTGGGACCTAACAGGGCAACTAATGAAAAACTGTTTTTT.

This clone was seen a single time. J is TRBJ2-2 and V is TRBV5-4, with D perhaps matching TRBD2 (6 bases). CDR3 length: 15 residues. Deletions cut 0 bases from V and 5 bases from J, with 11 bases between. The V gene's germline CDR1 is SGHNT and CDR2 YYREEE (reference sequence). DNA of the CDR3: TGTGCCAGCAGCTTGGGGGCAGGACTAACCGGGGAGCTGTTTTTT. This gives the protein CASSLGAGLTGELFF.

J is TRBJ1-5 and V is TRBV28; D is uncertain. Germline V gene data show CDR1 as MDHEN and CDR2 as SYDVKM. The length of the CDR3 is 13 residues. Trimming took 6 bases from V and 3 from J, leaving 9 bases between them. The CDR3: CASRRTFNQPQHF. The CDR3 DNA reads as TGTGCCAGCAGGAGAACCTTCAATCAGCCCCAGCATTTT.

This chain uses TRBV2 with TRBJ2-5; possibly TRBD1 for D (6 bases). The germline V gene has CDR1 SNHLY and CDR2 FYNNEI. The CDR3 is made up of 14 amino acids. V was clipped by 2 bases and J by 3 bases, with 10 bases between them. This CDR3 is CASSEPAGEETQYF. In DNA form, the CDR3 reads TGTGCCAGCAGTGAACCGGCAGGGGAAGAGACCCAGTACTTC.

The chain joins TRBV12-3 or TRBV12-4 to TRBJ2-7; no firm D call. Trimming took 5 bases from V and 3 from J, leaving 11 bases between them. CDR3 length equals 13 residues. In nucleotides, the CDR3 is TGTGCCAGCAGTGCTACCACCCACTACGAGCAGTACTTC. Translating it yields CASSATTHYEQYF.

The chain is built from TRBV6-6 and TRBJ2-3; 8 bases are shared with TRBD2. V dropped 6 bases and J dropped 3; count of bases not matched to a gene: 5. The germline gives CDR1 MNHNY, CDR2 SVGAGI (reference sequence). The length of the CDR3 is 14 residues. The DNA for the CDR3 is TGTGCCAGCAGCCGAAGCGGGAGTACAGATACGCAGTATTTT. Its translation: CASSRSGSTDTQYF.

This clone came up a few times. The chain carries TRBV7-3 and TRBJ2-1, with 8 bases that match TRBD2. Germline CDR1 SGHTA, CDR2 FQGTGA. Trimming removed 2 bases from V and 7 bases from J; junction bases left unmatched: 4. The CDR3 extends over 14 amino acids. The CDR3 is CASSLWERENEQFF. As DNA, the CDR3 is TGTGCCAGCAGCTTATGGGAGCGGGAGAATGAGCAGTTCTTC.

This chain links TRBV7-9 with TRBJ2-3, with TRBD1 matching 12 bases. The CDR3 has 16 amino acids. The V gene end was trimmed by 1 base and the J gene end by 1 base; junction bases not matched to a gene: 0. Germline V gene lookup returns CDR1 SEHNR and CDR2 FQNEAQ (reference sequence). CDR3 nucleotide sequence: TGTGCCAGCAGCTTAGGGGACAGGGGGCGCACAGATACGCAGTATTTT. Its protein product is CASSLGDRGRTDTQYF.

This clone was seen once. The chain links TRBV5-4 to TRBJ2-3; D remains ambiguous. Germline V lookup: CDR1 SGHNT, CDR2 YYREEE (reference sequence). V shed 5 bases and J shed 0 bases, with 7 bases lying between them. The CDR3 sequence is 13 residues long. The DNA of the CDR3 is TGTGCCAGCAGGTCCCCTAGCACAGATACGCAGTATTTT. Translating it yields CASRSPSTDTQYF.

CDR3 protein: CASLGSTDTQYF. The CDR3 nucleotides read TGTGCCAGCCTCGGTAGCACAGATACGCAGTATTTT. The chain couples TRBV28 to TRBJ2-3; D is unclear. In germline, CDR1 is MDHEN, CDR2 SYDVKM. CDR3 length equals 12 residues. The germline V and J ends were trimmed by 8 bases and 0 bases, with 6 bases remaining between them.

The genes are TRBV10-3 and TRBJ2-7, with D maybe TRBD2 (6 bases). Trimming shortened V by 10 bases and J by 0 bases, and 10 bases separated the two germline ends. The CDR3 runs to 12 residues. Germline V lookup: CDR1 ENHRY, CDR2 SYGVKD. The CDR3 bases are TGTGCCAACGGGGACTTCTCCTACGAGCAGTACTTC. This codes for CANGDFSYEQYF.